The clone carrying this TCR beta chain has just one count. Its target is not known. The germline gives CDR1 SGHAT, CDR2 FQNNGV. V gave up 0 bases and J gave up 6 bases; unmatched junction bases: 4. This CDR3 is 16 amino acids long. The entry originates in a study of cytomegalovirus exposure and HLA in healthy donors. Study in general: Assignment to the Caucasian-associated ancestry cluster applied to around 82% of the roughly 410 genotyped donors.

The PCR used 60 Vbeta and 13 Jbeta primers. Assay used: immunoSEQ multiplex PCR; TCRdb lists only in-frame clones, some missing. This sample has 150,000 to 200,000 clones; roughly 82% occur once, and the top ten carry less than 2%. General observations from the study: A later analysis linked a missense DCLRE1C variant to TCR beta V- and J-gene trimming. The number of N-insertions in an Asian-associated ancestry cluster was reportedly below the roughly 670-donor mean in a later analysis. In the analysis, some V segments, TRBV6-2 and TRBV6-3 included, were excluded as indistinguishable.

The receptor was derived from a man aged 35 to 55 in good health and CMV-seronegative. The gene calls are TRBV11-2 and TRBJ2-1, with 11 bases matching TRBD2. The sequencing sample was made of PBMCs. Here the CDR3 reads CASSLDLAGGRNEQFF. Here the CDR3 DNA reads TGTGCCAGCAGCTTAGATTTAGCGGGGGGGCGCAATGAGCAGTTCTTC.